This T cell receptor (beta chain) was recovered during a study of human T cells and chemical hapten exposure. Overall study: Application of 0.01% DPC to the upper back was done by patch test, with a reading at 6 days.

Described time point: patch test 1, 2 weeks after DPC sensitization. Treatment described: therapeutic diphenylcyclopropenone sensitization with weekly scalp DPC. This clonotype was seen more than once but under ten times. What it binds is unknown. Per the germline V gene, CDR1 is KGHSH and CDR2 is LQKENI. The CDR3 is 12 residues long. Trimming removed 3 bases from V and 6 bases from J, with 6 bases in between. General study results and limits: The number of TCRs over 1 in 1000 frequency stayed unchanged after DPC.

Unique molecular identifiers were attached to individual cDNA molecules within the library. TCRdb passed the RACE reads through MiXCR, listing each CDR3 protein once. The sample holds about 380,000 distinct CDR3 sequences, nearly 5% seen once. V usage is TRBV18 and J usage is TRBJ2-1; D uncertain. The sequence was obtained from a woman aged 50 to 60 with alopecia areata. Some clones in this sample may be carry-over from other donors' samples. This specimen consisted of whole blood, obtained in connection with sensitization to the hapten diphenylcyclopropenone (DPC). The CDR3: CASSPDGNEQFF. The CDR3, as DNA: TGTGCCAGCTCACCGGATGGCAATGAGCAGTTCTTC.